This T cell receptor beta chain was sequenced during a study of identical twins. Findings of the study overall: For cord blood, abundant beta clonotypes had fewer insertions, unlike memory repertoires, which showed none. In drawing conclusions, the study used cross-sectional statistical analysis and did not follow the same donors. Model-predicted out-of-frame TCR alpha sharing fell below observed values in monozygotic twins. Twin pairs' shared out-of-frame alpha sequences were enriched in low generation probability.

A single record per CDR3 protein comes from TCRdb applying MiXCR to the 5' RACE reads. The repertoire holds 1.5 million to 2 million distinct CDR3 sequences, with 32% as singletons. A remark on this clonotype: Its antigen is not identified.

The CDR3 has 15 residues. Germline-derived CDR1 and CDR2 are MDHEN and SYDVKM. Trimming stripped 5 bases from V and 1 base from J, with 14 bases between. This TCR was recovered from a newborn girl in good health. This chain joins TRBV28 and TRBJ1-1; perhaps TRBD1 as D (5 bases). The sequenced material came from cord blood. This CDR3 is CASSAPGLANTEAFF. The CDR3 DNA is TGTGCCAGCAGTGCCCCGGGGCTTGCGAACACTGAAGCTTTCTTT.